Following are 7 T cell receptor beta chains from one sample sequenced in a study of shared clonotypes between healthy human individuals. Only in-frame clones appear in the TCRdb table, and some are missing; sequencing was by immunoSEQ multiplex PCR. The table shows around 2.3 million clones, with 90% to 96% occurring only once. The sample comprised naive CD4+ T cells sorted from blood. Specified subset: CD45RA+ positively selected. These receptors all stem from a man aged 18 to 29 in good health.

The chain links TRBV11-2 to TRBJ2-2; no reliable D call. Between the trimmed V and J ends, which lost 0 bases and 5 bases, there was a span of 10 bases. The V gene's germline CDR1 is SGHAT and CDR2 FQNNGV. CDR3 length equals 15 residues. The CDR3 DNA reads TGTGCCAGCAGCTTAGATGGCGGTGAAACCGGGGAGCTGTTTTTT. This encodes CASSLDGGETGELFF. Variable domain in full (rest from reference TRBV11-2 and TRBJ2-2): EAGVAQSPRYKIIEKRQSVAFWCNPISGHATLYWYQQILGQGPKLLIQFQNNGVVDDSQLPKDRFSAERLKGVDSTLKIQPAKLEDSAVYLCASSLDGGETGELFFGEGSRLTVL.

The chain links TRBV27 to TRBJ1-5, with D tentatively TRBD1 (6 bases). The V gene's germline CDR1 is MNHEY and CDR2 SMNVEV (reference sequence). Trimming pared 3 bases from V and 3 bases from J, leaving 9 bases between. This CDR3 is 14 amino acids long. This CDR3 reads CASSLGGPNQPQHF. The CDR3 DNA is TGTGCCAGCAGTTTGGGGGGCCCCAATCAGCCCCAGCATTTT.

V usage is TRBV6-5 and J usage is TRBJ2-5; a possible D gene is TRBD1 (6 bases). The CDR3 is made up of 16 amino acids. CDR1 and CDR2 (germline): MNHEY, SVGAGI. The ends were cut back, 4 bases at V and 5 bases at J, with 20 bases in the middle. CDR3 sequence (DNA): TGTGCCAGCAGTTTAGGACAGACGACAAAAGGGGAGACCCAGTACTTC. As protein: CASSLGQTTKGETQYF.

The rearrangement uses TRBV7-2 and TRBJ1-2, with 10 bases lining up with TRBD1. The CDR3 extends over 14 amino acids. Germline V gene sequence: CDR1 SGHTA, CDR2 FQGNSA. V was clipped by 5 bases and J by 6 bases; unmatched bases: 6. Here the CDR3 DNA reads TGTGCCAGCAGCCCACGACAGGGGGCGAATGGCTACACCTTC. Encoded protein: CASSPRQGANGYTF.

CDR3 DNA: TGTGCCAGTAGTACCCAAAATTTGAATGACTATGGCTACACCTTC. This codes for CASSTQNLNDYGYTF. The chain joins TRBV19 to TRBJ1-2; D gene uncertain. Germline CDR1 LNHDA, CDR2 SQIVND (reference sequence). The V gene lost 4 bases and the J gene lost 3 bases, with 15 bases spanning the gap. The CDR3 runs 15 residues.

This sequence joins TRBV27 and TRBJ2-3; D could derive from TRBD1 or TRBD2 (5 bases each). The CDR3 is 15 amino acids. Germline CDR1 MNHEY, CDR2 SMNVEV (reference sequence). Trimming took off 1 base at V and 3 bases at J, with 11 bases between the two ends. The CDR3 DNA reads as TGTGCCAGCAGTTTATGGGGGTTGAGGACAGATACGCAGTATTTT. Translating gives CASSLWGLRTDTQYF.

V is TRBV7-9 and J is TRBJ1-2, with D unresolved. The CDR3 length is 16 residues. Per germline, CDR1 SEHNR and CDR2 FQNEAQ (reference sequence). V was cut by 1 base and J by 0 bases, with 12 bases left in between. CDR3 protein: CASSLEPSASNYGYTF. CDR3 sequence (DNA): TGTGCCAGCAGCTTAGAGCCCAGCGCGTCTAACTATGGCTACACCTTC.